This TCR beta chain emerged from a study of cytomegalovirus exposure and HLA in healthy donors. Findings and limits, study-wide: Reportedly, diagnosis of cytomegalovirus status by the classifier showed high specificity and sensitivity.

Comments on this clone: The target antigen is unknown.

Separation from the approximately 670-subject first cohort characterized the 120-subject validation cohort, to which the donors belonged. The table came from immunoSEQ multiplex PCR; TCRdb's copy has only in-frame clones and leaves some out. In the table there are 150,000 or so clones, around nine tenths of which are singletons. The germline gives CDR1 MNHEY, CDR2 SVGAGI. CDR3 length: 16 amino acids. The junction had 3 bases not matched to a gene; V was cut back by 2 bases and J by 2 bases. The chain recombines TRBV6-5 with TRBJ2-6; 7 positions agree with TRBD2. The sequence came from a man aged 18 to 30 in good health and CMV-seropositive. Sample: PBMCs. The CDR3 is CASSYREGAGANVLTF. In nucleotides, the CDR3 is TGTGCCAGCAGTTACAGGGAGGGAGCTGGGGCCAACGTCCTGACTTTC.